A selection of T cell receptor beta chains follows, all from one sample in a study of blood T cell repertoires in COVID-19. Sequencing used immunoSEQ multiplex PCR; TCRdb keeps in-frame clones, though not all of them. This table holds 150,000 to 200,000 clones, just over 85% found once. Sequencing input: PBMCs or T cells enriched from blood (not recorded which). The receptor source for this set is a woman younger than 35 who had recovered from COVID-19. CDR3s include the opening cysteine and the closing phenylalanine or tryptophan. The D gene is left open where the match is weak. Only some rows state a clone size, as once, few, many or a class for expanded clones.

cdr3_aa: CASSIGIFYNSPLHF
cdr3_nt: TGTGCCAGTAGTATCGGGATCTTCTATAATTCACCCCTCCACTTT
v_call: TRBV19
j_call: TRBJ1-6
clone_size: -
d_call: -

cdr3_aa: CASSRDSQNTEAFF
cdr3_nt: TGTGCCAGCAGCAGGGACAGCCAGAACACTGAAGCTTTCTTT
v_call: TRBV6-5
j_call: TRBJ1-1
clone_size: -
d_call: TRBD1

cdr3_aa: CASSQGMGPGETQYF
cdr3_nt: TGCGCCAGCAGCCAAGGCATGGGGCCAGGGGAGACCCAGTACTTC
v_call: TRBV4-3
j_call: TRBJ2-5
clone_size: -
d_call: -

cdr3_aa: CASSYRTGEGTEAFF
cdr3_nt: TGTGCCAGCAGCTATCGGACAGGGGAGGGGACTGAAGCTTTCTTT
v_call: TRBV7-2
j_call: TRBJ1-1
clone_size: -
d_call: TRBD1

cdr3_aa: CASSPGLQETQYF
cdr3_nt: TGTGCCAGCAGCCCGGGACTGCAAGAGACCCAGTACTTC
v_call: TRBV7-3
j_call: TRBJ2-5
clone_size: -
d_call: -

cdr3_aa: CASSLSGGIGTEAFF
cdr3_nt: TGTGCCAGCAGTTTATCGGGGGGAATTGGGACTGAAGCTTTCTTT
v_call: TRBV27
j_call: TRBJ1-1
clone_size: -
d_call: -

cdr3_aa: CATSREGGGTGELFF
cdr3_nt: TGTGCCACCAGCAGAGAGGGAGGCGGAACCGGGGAGCTGTTTTTT
v_call: TRBV15
j_call: TRBJ2-2
clone_size: -
d_call: -

cdr3_aa: CASSPRLAGGEQYF
cdr3_nt: TGTGCCAGCAGCCCTCGACTAGCGGGAGGCGAGCAGTACTTC
v_call: TRBV9
j_call: TRBJ2-7
clone_size: -
d_call: TRBD2

cdr3_aa: CGAPQTEHYGYTF
cdr3_nt: TGTGGGGCCCCGCAGACAGAGCACTATGGCTACACCTTC
v_call: TRBV30
j_call: TRBJ1-2
clone_size: -
d_call: -

cdr3_aa: CAVRTGNWNTEAFF
cdr3_nt: TGTGCCGTCCGGACAGGGAATTGGAACACTGAAGCTTTCTTT
v_call: TRBV6-5
j_call: TRBJ1-1
clone_size: few
d_call: TRBD1

cdr3_aa: CASSTPTGPNSPLHF
cdr3_nt: TGTGCCAGCAGCACCCCGACAGGCCCAAATTCACCCCTCCACTTT
v_call: TRBV21-1
j_call: TRBJ1-6
clone_size: -
d_call: -

cdr3_aa: CASSAGLSNQPQHF
cdr3_nt: TGTGCCAGCAGCGCAGGGTTAAGCAATCAGCCCCAGCATTTT
v_call: TRBV28
j_call: TRBJ1-5
clone_size: -
d_call: -

cdr3_aa: CASSVGQKNTEAFF
cdr3_nt: TGTGCCAGCAGCGTCGGACAGAAGAACACTGAAGCTTTCTTT
v_call: TRBV5-6
j_call: TRBJ1-1
clone_size: -
d_call: -

cdr3_aa: CASSELSSVVETQYF
cdr3_nt: TGTGCCAGCAGTGAATTGAGTTCTGTTGTAGAGACCCAGTACTTC
v_call: TRBV2
j_call: TRBJ2-5
clone_size: once
d_call: -

cdr3_aa: CASSLIAGGTYNEQFF
cdr3_nt: TGTGCCAGCAGCCTGATAGCGGGGGGGACCTACAATGAGCAGTTCTTC
v_call: TRBV4-2
j_call: TRBJ2-1
clone_size: -
d_call: TRBD2

cdr3_aa: CASSLPGEGYGYTF
cdr3_nt: TGTGCCAGCAGTTTGCCAGGGGAAGGCTATGGCTACACCTTC
v_call: TRBV28
j_call: TRBJ1-2
clone_size: -
d_call: -

cdr3_aa: CASSPGYQPQHF
cdr3_nt: TGTGCCAGCAGTCCAGGGTATCAGCCCCAGCATTTT
v_call: TRBV28
j_call: TRBJ1-5
clone_size: -
d_call: -

cdr3_aa: CASMRTRGGGLTGELFF
cdr3_nt: TGTGCCAGCATGAGGACTCGAGGGGGAGGGTTGACCGGGGAGCTGTTTTTT
v_call: TRBV27
j_call: TRBJ2-2
clone_size: -
d_call: -

cdr3_aa: CASSLRGAEETQYF
cdr3_nt: TGTGCCAGCAGCTTACGGGGGGCGGAAGAGACCCAGTACTTC
v_call: TRBV5-4
j_call: TRBJ2-5
clone_size: once
d_call: -

cdr3_aa: CASSLARLKGGTDTQYF
cdr3_nt: TGCGCCAGCAGCTTGGCCAGATTAAAGGGAGGCACAGATACGCAGTATTTT
v_call: TRBV5-1
j_call: TRBJ2-3
clone_size: -
d_call: -

cdr3_aa: CASRVASGSGPLYEQYF
cdr3_nt: TGCGCCAGTCGGGTCGCTAGCGGGAGTGGGCCGCTGTACGAGCAGTACTTC
v_call: TRBV10-1
j_call: TRBJ2-7
clone_size: -
d_call: TRBD2

cdr3_aa: CSVVVENYGYTF
cdr3_nt: TGCAGCGTGGTGGTAGAGAACTATGGCTACACCTTC
v_call: TRBV29-1
j_call: TRBJ1-2
clone_size: -
d_call: -

cdr3_aa: CASSISSAGVNEQYF
cdr3_nt: TGTGCCAGTAGTATAAGCTCGGCGGGAGTTAACGAGCAGTACTTC
v_call: TRBV19
j_call: TRBJ2-7
clone_size: -
d_call: TRBD2

cdr3_aa: CARGFQGTNEKLFF
cdr3_nt: TGTGCCCGGGGGTTCCAGGGGACTAATGAAAAACTGTTTTTT
v_call: TRBV30
j_call: TRBJ1-4
clone_size: -
d_call: -

cdr3_aa: CASSQAGGWYGYTF
cdr3_nt: TGTGCCAGCAGCCAAGCCGGCGGGTGGTATGGCTACACCTTC
v_call: TRBV3-1/TRBV3-2
j_call: TRBJ1-2
clone_size: -
d_call: -

cdr3_aa: CASSLVGVSRTGGITGELFF
cdr3_nt: TGTGCCAGCAGCTTAGTTGGCGTTTCTAGGACGGGGGGAATTACCGGGGAGCTGTTTTTT
v_call: TRBV7-8
j_call: TRBJ2-2
clone_size: -
d_call: TRBD2